This is a list of T cell receptor beta chains from one sample in a study of Ad26.COV2.S vaccination and SARS-CoV-2 variants. Assay used: immunoSEQ multiplex PCR; TCRdb lists only in-frame clones, some missing. The sample records some 190,000 clones, 70% to 90% being singletons. The sample was peripheral blood, taken after recovery from COVID-19. All receptors come from a human donor who had recovered from COVID-19. CDR3s include the opening cysteine and the closing phenylalanine or tryptophan. A D gene is named only where the DNA matches it firmly. Clone sizes are given selectively: once, few, many, or a class where the clone is expanded.

CDR3 protein	CDR3 DNA	D gene	J gene	clone size	V gene
CASSEWGVGNQPQHF	TGTGCCAGCAGTGAATGGGGTGTGGGCAATCAGCCCCAGCATTTT	.	TRBJ1-5	few	TRBV6-1
CASSYRDRGINEQFF	TGTGCCAGCAGTTACCGGGACAGGGGGATCAATGAGCAGTTCTTC	TRBD1	TRBJ2-1	.	TRBV6-5
CASSQEMGNTEAFF	TGCGCCAGCAGCCAAGAAATGGGGAACACTGAAGCTTTCTTT	.	TRBJ1-1	.	TRBV4-1
CASSYDENEQFF	TGCGCCAGCAGCTATGATGAGAATGAGCAGTTCTTC	.	TRBJ2-1	.	TRBV5-1
CASSVGGGLYEQYF	TGCGCCAGCAGTGTCGGCGGGGGCCTCTACGAGCAGTACTTC	.	TRBJ2-7	.	TRBV10-2
CASSSYGTGRDTQYF	TGTGCCAGCAGCTCCTACGGGACAGGGAGAGATACGCAGTATTTT	TRBD1	TRBJ2-3	.	TRBV6-5
CAIRTRDRAGTGELFF	TGTGCCATCCGTACCCGGGACAGGGCGGGCACCGGGGAGCTGTTTTTT	TRBD1	TRBJ2-2	.	TRBV10-3
CASTSGGGAGNTIYF	TGTGCCAGCACCTCTGGGGGAGGGGCTGGAAACACCATATATTTT	.	TRBJ1-3	.	TRBV28
CASSLSVNEQYF	TGTGCCAGCAGCCTCTCGGTGAACGAGCAGTACTTC	.	TRBJ2-7	.	TRBV5-8
CASSPLPDRGNQPQHF	TGTGCCAGCTCACCCTTACCGGACAGGGGGAACCAGCCCCAGCATTTT	TRBD1	TRBJ1-5	.	TRBV18
CASGTNVLVQFF	TGTGCCAGCGGTACCAACGTTTTGGTGCAGTTCTTC	.	TRBJ2-1	.	TRBV6-5
CASSDVVGNGYTF	TGTGCCAGCAGTGACGTAGTAGGGAATGGCTACACCTTC	.	TRBJ1-2	.	TRBV2
CASSVEGNYGYTF	TGTGCCAGCAGCGTAGAGGGAAACTATGGCTACACCTTC	.	TRBJ1-2	.	TRBV9
CAVGTSGILGEQYF	TGTGCCGTTGGGACTAGCGGGATTTTGGGAGAGCAGTACTTC	TRBD2	TRBJ2-7	.	TRBV15
CASSLVGGGSSYEQYF	TGTGCCAGCAGCTTAGTTGGCGGGGGGAGCTCCTACGAGCAGTACTTC	TRBD2	TRBJ2-7	.	TRBV11-1
CASSTPRGNEQFF	TGTGCCAGTAGTACCCCTCGGGGAAATGAGCAGTTCTTC	.	TRBJ2-1	.	TRBV19
CASSYSIGSRIYEQYF	TGTGCCAGCAGTTACTCGATAGGCAGTAGGATCTACGAGCAGTACTTC	.	TRBJ2-7	.	TRBV6-5
CASSLRQDYTGELFF	TGCGCCAGCAGCTTAAGGCAGGATTACACCGGGGAGCTGTTTTTT	.	TRBJ2-2	.	TRBV5-1
CASSSTSGLYNEQFF	TGTGCCAGCAGCTCCACTAGCGGGCTATACAATGAGCAGTTCTTC	TRBD2	TRBJ2-1	.	TRBV6-2/TRBV6-3
CASSLGAGGTSYEQYF	TGTGCCAGCAGCTTAGGAGCTGGCGGGACCTCCTACGAGCAGTACTTC	.	TRBJ2-7	.	TRBV7-3
CSVHPGQGLGGYTF	TGCAGCGTTCATCCTGGACAGGGGTTAGGGGGCTACACCTTC	TRBD1	TRBJ1-2	.	TRBV29-1
CASSVEAEATQYF	TGTGCCAGCAGCGTAGAGGCTGAGGCAACGCAGTATTTT	.	TRBJ2-3	.	TRBV9
CSGGGSTEAFF	TGCAGTGGTGGGGGGAGCACTGAAGCTTTCTTT	.	TRBJ1-1	.	TRBV20-1
CASSSRGGGAQETQYF	TGTGCCAGCAGCTCGAGGGGAGGAGGAGCACAAGAGACCCAGTACTTC	.	TRBJ2-5	.	TRBV3-1/TRBV3-2
CASSVGGTSGDTQYF	TGTGCCAGCAGCGTCGGCGGGACTAGCGGGGATACGCAGTATTTT	TRBD2	TRBJ2-3	.	TRBV9
CASRRGVPSYEQYF	TGTGCCAGCAGGAGAGGGGTCCCCTCCTACGAGCAGTACTTC	.	TRBJ2-7	.	TRBV28
CASSGEQGFSYGYTF	TGCGCCAGCAGCGGAGAACAGGGGTTTAGCTATGGCTACACCTTC	TRBD1	TRBJ1-2	.	TRBV5-1
CATSWMGTASSGANVLTF	TGTGCCACCAGCTGGATGGGGACAGCTTCCTCTGGGGCCAACGTCCTGACTTTC	TRBD1	TRBJ2-6	.	TRBV15
CASSSGLAGVSEQFF	TGTGCCAGCAGCTCTGGCCTAGCGGGGGTCAGTGAGCAGTTCTTC	TRBD2	TRBJ2-1	.	TRBV11-3
CASSRAENQPQHF	TGTGCCAGCAGTAGGGCAGAGAATCAGCCCCAGCATTTT	.	TRBJ1-5	.	TRBV6-5
CASSLGGLAGGYNEQFF	TGTGCCAGCAGCTTAGGGGGGTTGGCGGGAGGTTACAATGAGCAGTTCTTC	TRBD2	TRBJ2-1	.	TRBV11-3
CASSPAVDSMAGNTIYF	TGTGCCAGCTCACCTGCGGTAGACAGCATGGCTGGAAACACCATATATTTT	.	TRBJ1-3	.	TRBV18
CASSVGTSERGSPLHF	TGTGCCAGCAGCGTAGGGACTTCTGAGAGGGGCTCACCCCTCCACTTT	.	TRBJ1-6	.	TRBV9
CASSLAPGRREQYF	TGTGCCAGCAGCTTAGCTCCAGGGAGGCGCGAGCAGTACTTC	.	TRBJ2-7	.	TRBV7-2
CASSQGLAGLSYEQYF	TGTGCCAGCAGCCAAGGCCTGGCGGGGTTATCCTACGAGCAGTACTTC	.	TRBJ2-7	.	TRBV3-1/TRBV3-2
CASSTGGRAFF	TGTGCCAGCAGTACAGGGGGCCGAGCTTTCTTT	TRBD1	TRBJ1-1	.	TRBV2
CASSLDPSGVYEQYF	TGTGCCAGCAGCTTAGATCCTAGCGGGGTCTACGAGCAGTACTTC	TRBD2	TRBJ2-7	few	TRBV11-2
CASSHGRLPDTQYF	TGCGCCAGCAGCCACGGACGCCTACCAGATACGCAGTATTTT	.	TRBJ2-3	once	TRBV5-1
CASSGPRQGQRYTEAFF	TGTGCCAGCAGTGGCCCAAGACAGGGCCAAAGGTACACTGAAGCTTTCTTT	TRBD1	TRBJ1-1	.	TRBV25-1
CASSILLSGGSGEQYF	TGTGCCAGCTCGATTCTTCTTAGCGGGGGGTCAGGCGAGCAGTACTTC	TRBD2	TRBJ2-7	.	TRBV18
CASSQEGGQGETQYF	TGTGCCAGCAGCCAAGAAGGGGGACAGGGGGAGACCCAGTACTTC	TRBD1	TRBJ2-5	.	TRBV3-1/TRBV3-2
CASGSASTNYGYTF	TGTGCCAGCGGATCCGCTTCGACAAACTATGGCTACACCTTC	.	TRBJ1-2	.	TRBV27